Each of the 25 T cell receptor beta chains below was sequenced from the same sample in a study of T cells expressing NK-cell markers. TCRdb derives one entry per CDR3 protein from the 5' RACE reads, leaving out DNA. The sample has some 440,000 distinct CDR3 sequences. The sample taken for sequencing was blood T cells: a sorted CD56 or NKG2C T cell subset, CD4+ or CD8+ T cells, or bulk PBMC T cells (not recorded which). The receptor set was obtained from a woman aged 45 to 65 in good health.

The V call is TRBV20-1, the J call TRBJ2-4; TCRdb's D call, TRBD2, is unchecked because there is no DNA. Germline V CDR1 and CDR2: DFQATT, SNEGSKA (reference sequence). CDR3 size: 14 residues. CDR3 amino acids: CSARRLAGKNIQYF.

The gene calls are TRBV11-2 and TRBJ2-1; the TCRdb call, TRBD1, lacks DNA for checking. This CDR3 has 14 amino acids. Germline V gene data show CDR1 as SGHAT and CDR2 as FQNNGV. CDR3 in amino acids: CASSLDRPPHEQFF.

The chain is built from TRBV5-1 and TRBJ2-3; checking the TCRdb D call of TRBD2 is not possible without DNA. This CDR3 has 16 amino acids. CDR1 is SGHRS, CDR2 YFSETQ, per germline. CDR3 residues: CASSLVGGRASDTQYF.

This sequence joins TRBV20-1 and TRBJ2-7; with no DNA, the TCRdb D assignment of TRBD1 cannot be verified. The CDR3 extends over 13 amino acids. CDR1 is DFQATT, CDR2 SNEGSKA, per germline (reference sequence). Here the CDR3 reads CSAHAPDRGEQYF.

The chain uses TRBV11-2 and TRBJ1-6; TCRdb returns TRBD1, unconfirmable since there is no DNA. CDR3 length: 14 amino acids. In germline, CDR1 is SGHAT, CDR2 FQNNGV. CDR3 sequence reads: CASSLVGVQSPLHF.

The genes are TRBV7-2 and TRBJ2-3; without DNA, the TCRdb call of TRBD2 cannot be checked. Germline V gene lookup returns CDR1 SGHTA and CDR2 FQGNSA. This CDR3 spans 15 amino acids. This CDR3 is CASSWSGGVTDTQYF.

The chain couples TRBV12-3 or TRBV12-4 to TRBJ2-3. This CDR3 region has 15 residues. The CDR3 region is CASSPLEIRTDTQYF.

The chain employs TRBV6-5 and TRBJ2-3; TCRdb's D call of TRBD2 is untestable without DNA. This CDR3 is 17 amino acids long. The V gene's germline CDR1 is MNHEY and CDR2 SVGAGI. CDR3 in amino acids: CASRHLAGGRPADTQYF.

CDR3 region: CSARVLQGGNSPLHF. This chain joins TRBV20-1 and TRBJ1-6. This CDR3 comprises 15 residues. CDR1 is DFQATT, CDR2 SNEGSKA, per germline (reference sequence).

V usage is TRBV27 and J usage is TRBJ1-3. The CDR3 is 16 amino acids. Germline CDR1 is MNHEY and CDR2 is SMNVEV (reference sequence). CDR3 loop: CASSSSGLDAGNTIYF.

This sequence joins TRBV29-1 and TRBJ2-1; TCRdb indicates TRBD2, and absent DNA this call remains unverified. The germline gives CDR1 SQVTM, CDR2 ANQGSEA. This CDR3 is built from 14 residues. CDR3 loop: CSVEVYGSYNEQFF.

The rearrangement links TRBV12-3 or TRBV12-4 to TRBJ1-2; checking the TCRdb D call of TRBD1 is not possible without DNA. The CDR3 has 13 residues. The CDR3 is CASTLTGGSGYTF.

The rearrangement uses TRBV6-2 or TRBV6-3 and TRBJ2-1; the TRBD1 assignment by TCRdb is unverifiable without DNA. Germline V lookup: CDR1 MNHEY, CDR2 SVGEGT. CDR3 length: 15 residues. The CDR3 region is CASRSDRVEYNEQFF.

V and J are TRBV5-1 and TRBJ2-1; lacking DNA, the TRBD1 call made by TCRdb goes unchecked. The CDR3 runs 14 residues. Germline V gene lookup returns CDR1 SGHRS and CDR2 YFSETQ. CDR3 residues: CASSLPDRLNEQFF.

This chain links TRBV19 with TRBJ2-7; TCRdb picks TRBD2, but there is no DNA to check that call. CDR1 and CDR2 from the germline V gene are LNHDA and SQIVND (reference sequence). The CDR3 spans 13 residues. The CDR3: CASSKGRIYEQYF.

The chain couples TRBV11-3 to TRBJ2-7. Germline CDR1 reads SGHNT; CDR2 reads YENEEA. CDR3 size: 15 residues. CDR3: CASSLVGTTSYEQYF.

V is TRBV20-1 and J is TRBJ2-3; with no DNA, the TCRdb D assignment of TRBD1 cannot be verified. Germline V lookup: CDR1 DFQATT, CDR2 SNEGSKA (reference sequence). This CDR3 spans 15 amino acids. The CDR3 spells CSAQTGRGSTDTQYF.

This chain joins TRBV7-2 and TRBJ1-4. The CDR3 has 16 residues. The germline gives CDR1 SGHTA, CDR2 FQGNSA. The chain's CDR3 is CASSLYFPSTNEKLFF.

The J gene is TRBJ2-2, the V gene TRBV7-3; the TCRdb D gene call, TRBD1, has no DNA to confirm it. Looked up from germline, CDR1 is SGHTA and CDR2 is FQGTGA. The CDR3 contains 16 residues. CDR3 sequence: CASSLTRTINTGELFF. The full variable domain, rest sourced from reference TRBV7-3 and TRBJ2-2, is GAGVSQTPSNKVTEKGKYVELRCDPISGHTALYWYRQSLGQGPEFLIYFQGTGAADDSGLPNDRFFAVRPEGSVSTLKIQRTERGDSAVYLCASSLTRTINTGELFFGEGSRLTVL.

Here the CDR3 reads CATSDWDVSTDTQYF. This chain links TRBV24-1 with TRBJ2-3; the D call from TCRdb, TRBD1, cannot be confirmed without DNA. The CDR3 is 15 amino acids. CDR1 KGHDR and CDR2 SFDVKD come from the germline V gene.

V gene TRBV5-4 combines with J gene TRBJ2-2; no DNA is available, so the TRBD2 call from TCRdb remains unchecked. The CDR3 has 16 amino acids. In germline, CDR1 is SGHNT, CDR2 YYREEE (reference sequence). CDR3: CASSVLAGGGTGELFF.

This chain connects TRBV5-1 to TRBJ2-2; TCRdb picks TRBD1, but there is no DNA to check that call. The length of the CDR3 is 14 residues. Germline loops: CDR1 SGHRS, CDR2 YFSETQ. CDR3 region: CASGGTGVGGELFF.

The chain joins TRBV27 to TRBJ2-1; TCRdb proposes TRBD2, but this gene call is untestable without DNA. CDR1 is MNHEY, CDR2 SMNVEV, per germline (reference sequence). The CDR3 is 16 residues long. CDR3 loop: CASSGGLAGVTNEQFF.

The gene calls are TRBV6-6 and TRBJ2-3. There are 15 residues in the CDR3. The germline V gene encodes CDR1 MNHNY and CDR2 SVGAGI (reference sequence). The CDR3 region is CASSYRPTSPDTQYF.

The chain couples TRBV4-1 to TRBJ1-1; TCRdb's D call of TRBD1 is untestable without DNA. Germline V gives CDR1 MGHRA, CDR2 YSYEKL. This CDR3 is built from 15 residues. The CDR3 region is CASSQDRGARTSAFF.